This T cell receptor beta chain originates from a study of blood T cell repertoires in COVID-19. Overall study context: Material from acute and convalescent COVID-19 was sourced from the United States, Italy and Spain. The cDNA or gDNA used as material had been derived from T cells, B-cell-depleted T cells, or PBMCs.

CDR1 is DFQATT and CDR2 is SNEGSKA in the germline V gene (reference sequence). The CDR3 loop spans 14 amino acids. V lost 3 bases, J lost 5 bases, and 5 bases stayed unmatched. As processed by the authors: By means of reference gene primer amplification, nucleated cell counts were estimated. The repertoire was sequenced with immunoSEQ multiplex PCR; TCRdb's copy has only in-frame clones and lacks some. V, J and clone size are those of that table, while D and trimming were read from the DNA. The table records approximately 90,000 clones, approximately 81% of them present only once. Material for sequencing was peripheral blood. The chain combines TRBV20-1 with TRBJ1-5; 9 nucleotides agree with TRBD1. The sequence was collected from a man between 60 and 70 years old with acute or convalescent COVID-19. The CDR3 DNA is TGCAGTGCTAGTAAGACAGGGGGGGATCAGCCCCAGCATTTT. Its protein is CSASKTGGDQPQHF.